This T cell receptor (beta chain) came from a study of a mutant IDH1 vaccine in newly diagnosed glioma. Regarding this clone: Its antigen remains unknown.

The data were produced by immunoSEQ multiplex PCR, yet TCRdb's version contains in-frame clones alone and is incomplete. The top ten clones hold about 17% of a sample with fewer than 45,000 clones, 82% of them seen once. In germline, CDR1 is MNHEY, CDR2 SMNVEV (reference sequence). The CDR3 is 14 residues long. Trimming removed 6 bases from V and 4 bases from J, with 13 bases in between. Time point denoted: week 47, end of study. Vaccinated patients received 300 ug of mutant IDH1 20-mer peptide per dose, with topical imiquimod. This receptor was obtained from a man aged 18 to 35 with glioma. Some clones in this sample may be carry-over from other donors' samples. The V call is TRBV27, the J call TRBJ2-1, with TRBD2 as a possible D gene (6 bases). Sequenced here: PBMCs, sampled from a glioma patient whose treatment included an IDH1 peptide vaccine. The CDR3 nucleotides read TGTGCCAGCAGAACGCACAGCGGGTACAATGAGCAGTTCTTC. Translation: CASRTHSGYNEQFF.